This T cell receptor (beta chain) was sequenced in a study of blood T cell repertoires in COVID-19. In the original analysis: Estimates of nucleated cell counts were drawn from the amplification of reference gene primers. Assay: immunoSEQ multiplex PCR; the TCRdb copy retains only in-frame clones and omits some. V, J and clone size derive from that table, while D and trimming were established from the DNA sequence. The sample has fewer than 300,000 clones, approximately 86% seen once. A note on this clone: Other DNA sequences in this specimen translate into the identical CDR3.

With 3 bases clipped from V and 4 bases from J, the junction kept 1 base outside the gene matches. The CDR3 totals 15 residues. In germline, CDR1 is SGHTA, CDR2 FQGNSA. The TCR comes from a woman aged 18-29 years with acute or convalescent COVID-19. What was sequenced was peripheral blood. The rearrangement uses TRBV7-2 and TRBJ2-5; 14 bases agree with TRBD2. DNA for the CDR3: TGTGCCAGCAGCTTGGGACTAGCGGGGGTAGAGACCCAGTACTTC. Translated: CASSLGLAGVETQYF.